A selection of T cell receptor beta chains follows, all from one sample in a study of T-cell reconstitution after alpha-beta-depleted transplantation in children. MiXCR, applied by TCRdb to the PCR reads, yields one record per CDR3 protein. The sample consists of 360,000 or so distinct CDR3 sequences, approximately 20% of them appearing once. This specimen consisted of PBMCs from the stem cell graft donor, obtained from the stem cell graft. The receptors were gathered from a human donor who donated a stem cell graft to a child with acute myeloid leukemia. Both conserved end residues are part of each CDR3. The order of the fields is D gene, CDR3 length, clone size, V gene, J gene, CDR3 protein, CDR3 DNA. A D gene is named only where the DNA matches it firmly. Only some rows state a clone size, as once, few, many or a class for expanded clones.

NA	17	NA	TRBV21-1	TRBJ2-1	CASSKLSCGSPYNEQFF	TGTGCCAGCAGCAAACTATCATGCGGGAGCCCCTACAATGAGCAGTTCTTC
TRBD2	16	few	TRBV7-9	TRBJ2-3	CASSGGGREPTDTQYF	TGTGCCAGCAGCGGAGGCGGGCGGGAGCCCACAGATACGCAGTATTTT
TRBD2	15	NA	TRBV4-3	TRBJ2-1	CASSQGLAAPNEQFF	TGCGCCAGCAGCCAAGGACTAGCGGCACCCAATGAGCAGTTCTTC
TRBD2	15	NA	TRBV20-1	TRBJ2-1	CSASPGLAVKDEQFF	TGCAGTGCTAGCCCCGGACTAGCGGTAAAGGATGAGCAGTTCTTC
TRBD1	15	NA	TRBV20-1	TRBJ2-1	CSARDRDRGYNEQFF	TGCAGTGCTAGGGACCGGGACAGGGGATACAATGAGCAGTTCTTC
NA	14	NA	TRBV4-1	TRBJ2-7	CASSQRDGSYEQYF	TGCGCCAGCAGCCAACGGGACGGTTCCTACGAGCAGTACTTC
TRBD2	13	NA	TRBV20-1	TRBJ2-7	CSAPGLAAYEQYF	TGCAGTGCCCCGGGACTAGCCGCCTACGAGCAGTACTTC
TRBD1	14	few	TRBV5-1	TRBJ2-2	CASSPGQGAGELFF	TGCGCCAGCAGCCCCGGACAGGGAGCCGGGGAGCTGTTTTTT
TRBD1	15	NA	TRBV7-7	TRBJ2-2	CASSMGQGATGELFF	TGTGCCAGCAGCATGGGACAGGGTGCCACCGGGGAGCTGTTTTTT
NA	16	NA	TRBV6-5	TRBJ2-6	CASSYEASSGANVLTF	TGTGCCAGCAGTTACGAGGCAAGCTCTGGGGCCAACGTCCTGACTTTC
TRBD1	15	few	TRBV5-1	TRBJ1-1	CASSSTYRGNTEAFF	TGCGCCAGCAGCTCAACTTACAGGGGGAACACTGAAGCTTTCTTT
TRBD2	13	many	TRBV6-1	TRBJ2-1	CASRAGGRSEQFF	TGTGCCAGCAGAGCGGGAGGAAGGAGTGAGCAGTTCTTC
TRBD1	14	NA	TRBV6-1	TRBJ2-3	CASTWDRETDTQYF	TGTGCCAGCACCTGGGACAGGGAGACAGATACGCAGTATTTT
NA	12	few	TRBV20-1	TRBJ2-7	CSAETDTYEQYF	TGCAGTGCTGAGACAGATACCTACGAGCAGTACTTC
NA	15	NA	TRBV5-1	TRBJ2-1	CASSPTSSFVNEQFF	TGCGCCAGCAGCCCTACTAGTTCGTTTGTCAATGAGCAGTTCTTC
NA	16	few	TRBV7-6	TRBJ2-7	CASSLADSASSYEQYF	TGTGCCAGCAGCTTAGCGGACAGTGCGAGCTCCTACGAGCAGTACTTC
NA	13	few	TRBV6-1	TRBJ2-7	CASRVEGDREQYF	TGTGCCAGCAGGGTTGAGGGGGATCGCGAGCAGTACTTC
TRBD2	12	NA	TRBV3-1	TRBJ2-1	CASSQAGEPQFF	TGTGCCAGCAGTCAAGCGGGGGAACCTCAGTTCTTC
TRBD1	15	NA	TRBV5-1	TRBJ2-1	CASSYDRVPYNEQFF	TGCGCCAGCAGCTACGACAGGGTCCCCTACAATGAGCAGTTCTTC
TRBD2	15	NA	TRBV14	TRBJ2-1	CASSRASGSYNEQFF	TGTGCCAGCAGCCGGGCTAGCGGTTCCTACAATGAGCAGTTCTTC
TRBD2	16	few	TRBV4-2	TRBJ2-7	CASSQEGLAGNYEQYF	TGTGCCAGCAGCCAAGAAGGACTAGCGGGCAACTACGAGCAGTACTTC
NA	16	NA	TRBV27	TRBJ2-1	CASSIDSPSSYNEQFF	TGTGCCAGCAGTATCGACAGTCCCAGCTCCTACAATGAGCAGTTCTTC
NA	14	many	TRBV20-1	TRBJ2-3	CSARVFTPPDTQYF	TGCAGTGCTAGAGTCTTCACCCCACCAGATACGCAGTATTTT
TRBD2	14	many	TRBV6-5	TRBJ2-1	CASTPPGRGDEQFF	TGTGCCAGCACCCCCCCCGGGCGGGGGGATGAGCAGTTCTTC
NA	12	many	TRBV27	TRBJ2-7	CASSFGLGEQYF	TGTGCCAGCAGTTTCGGACTGGGAGAGCAGTACTTC
TRBD1	16	NA	TRBV20-1	TRBJ1-1	CSARGDSQGANTEAFF	TGCAGTGCTAGAGGAGATTCACAGGGGGCGAACACTGAAGCTTTCTTT
TRBD2	14	many	TRBV5-1	TRBJ2-1	CASSSGGSYNEQFF	TGTGCCAGCAGTTCGGGGGGGAGCTACAATGAGCAGTTCTTC
TRBD2	14	NA	TRBV6-2/TRBV6-3	TRBJ2-1	CASSGLGVYNEQFF	TGTGCCAGCAGTGGACTAGGTGTCTACAATGAGCAGTTCTTC
NA	14	many	TRBV29-1	TRBJ2-2	CSAELPSNTGELFF	TGCAGCGCCGAACTCCCTTCGAACACCGGGGAGCTGTTTTTT
NA	16	many	TRBV7-3	TRBJ2-5	CASSLTASPGAETQYF	TGTGCCAGCAGCTTAACGGCTAGCCCGGGGGCAGAGACCCAGTACTTC
NA	9	NA	TRBV29-1	TRBJ2-1	CSVELQGGF	TGCAGCGTTGAACTCCAGGGGGGGTTC
NA	10	many	TRBV29-1	TRBJ2-1	CSVESGAGFF	TGCAGCGTTGAATCGGGGGCTGGGTTCTTC
NA	15	few	TRBV20-1	TRBJ2-1	CSAVEQGDPYNEQFF	TGCAGTGCCGTCGAACAGGGAGACCCCTACAATGAGCAGTTCTTC
TRBD1	15	NA	TRBV9	TRBJ1-6	CASSVGQGAGSPLHF	TGTGCCAGCAGCGTAGGACAGGGGGCCGGGTCACCCCTCCACTTT
TRBD2	14	NA	TRBV7-9	TRBJ2-2	CASSYRTSGRELFF	TGTGCCAGCAGCTACCGGACTAGCGGGAGGGAGCTGTTTTTT
NA	14	NA	TRBV12-3/TRBV12-4	TRBJ1-2	CASSLGPAYYGYTF	TGTGCCAGCAGTTTAGGTCCAGCTTACTATGGCTACACCTTC
TRBD1	12	many	TRBV20-1	TRBJ2-5	CSATDRVETQYF	TGCAGTGCTACCGACAGGGTGGAGACCCAGTACTTC
TRBD2	17	few	TRBV28	TRBJ2-1	CASRQWTSGSSYNEQFF	TGTGCCAGCAGACAATGGACTAGCGGGAGCTCCTACAATGAGCAGTTCTTC
TRBD2	14	many	TRBV20-1	TRBJ2-7	CSARDPSGTYEQYF	TGCAGTGCTAGAGATCCGAGCGGGACTTACGAGCAGTACTTC
TRBD1	16	NA	TRBV7-9	TRBJ2-3	CASSLVGQAITDTQYF	TGTGCCAGCAGCTTAGTAGGACAGGCGATAACAGATACGCAGTATTTT